The text below deals with one TCR beta chain. This clonotype was recorded at least ten times. The clone's antigen remains unknown. Base qualities are not at hand, and no much larger clone is one base apart. The data derive from a study of T-cell memory formation after mild COVID-19 (dated by TCRdb to the early 2020s). With respect to the entire study: TCR sequence clusters from the two donors were largely donor specific. In two donors, T-cell clones that expanded and contracted after mild COVID-19 were tracked by sequencing TCRalpha and TCRbeta repertoires over time. Two young, previously healthy adult volunteers, one female and one male, were included in the cohort.

Sequencing took place on an Illumina NovaSeq 6000. cDNA libraries for TCRalpha and TCRbeta were prepared by 5'RACE using constant-segment primers, with sample barcodes and unique molecular identifiers added. RNA was extracted from every sample with Trizol reagent. Library amplification was performed in two PCR steps, and a second sample barcode and Illumina TruSeq adapters were introduced in the second step. The libraries were sequenced on an Illumina NovaSeq using 2 x 150 bp paired-end reads. In the source study's methods: With migec v1.2.7, reads were demultiplexed and then collapsed into UMI-guided consensus sequences. With mixcr v2.1.11, UMI consensuses were aligned to TRA and TRB V and J templates and assembled into clonotypes. A clonotype was counted as expanded or contracted only if both edgeR and NoisET called the change significant, with noise models trained on biological replicates. For edgeR calls, the cutoffs were a false discovery rate-adjusted p below 0.01 and a log2 fold-change threshold of 1. As an exploratory analysis of dynamics, max-normalized trajectories of the 1000 most abundant clonotypes were examined by PCA with hierarchical clustering. Each responding clone was given a CD4 or CD8 phenotype based on the CD4+ and CD8+ repertoires, which had been sequenced separately. TCRdb reprocessing: public reads trimmed at Q25 with fastp, clones called with MiXCR, in-frame beta chains kept. A single entry per CDR3 protein holds the most common genes and DNA from its merged rows. The V and J calls were not made by the authors but by TCRdb's processing. The sample profile shows roughly 190,000 distinct CDR3 sequences; approximately 20% of them were found once. 2% to 3% of the sample belongs to the ten largest clones.

Ficoll-Paque density gradient centrifugation was used to isolate PBMCs. On the study overall, not on this receptor specifically: The detection of some responding clones in pre-infection memory suggests that pre-existing cross-reactive memory T cells joined the SARS-CoV-2 response. Contracting CD4+ clones were located mainly in the CM and EM memory subsets, whereas CD8+ clones were found to be enriched in EMRA. SARS-CoV-2 specificity was not confirmed for the second-wave clones peaking on day 37. The study covered only a couple of mild cases, and larger cohorts including severe cases with pre-infection samples were considered necessary. Balanced CD4/CD8 phenotypes were observed for clones contracting from day 15 to 85, whereas a bias towards CD4+ was observed for a second wave of clones expanding from day 15 to 37.

CDR1 and CDR2, per the germline V gene, are ENHRY and SYGVKD. Relative to germline, V is missing 2 bases and J is missing 3 bases, with 11 bases of the junction outside any gene match. Spanning cysteine to phenylalanine, the CDR3 consists of 17 amino acids. The sequence is cut down to CDR3 DNA, 51 bases in frame from base 1. This receptor was obtained from an adult woman who had mild COVID-19 (a few samples of this study predate the infection). The sample titles of this study are shuffled in the database, so cell type and time point are left out; the donor was told from shared clones. The chain links TRBV10-3 with TRBJ2-7; 9 bases in the middle match TRBD2. Sequencing was carried out using PBMCs or a T cell subset sorted from them (not recorded which). The nucleotide sequence reads as follows: TGTGCCATCAGTGAGGTTAGCGGGAGACGATCCCTCTACGAGCAGTACTTC. It translates as CAISEVSGRRSLYEQYF.